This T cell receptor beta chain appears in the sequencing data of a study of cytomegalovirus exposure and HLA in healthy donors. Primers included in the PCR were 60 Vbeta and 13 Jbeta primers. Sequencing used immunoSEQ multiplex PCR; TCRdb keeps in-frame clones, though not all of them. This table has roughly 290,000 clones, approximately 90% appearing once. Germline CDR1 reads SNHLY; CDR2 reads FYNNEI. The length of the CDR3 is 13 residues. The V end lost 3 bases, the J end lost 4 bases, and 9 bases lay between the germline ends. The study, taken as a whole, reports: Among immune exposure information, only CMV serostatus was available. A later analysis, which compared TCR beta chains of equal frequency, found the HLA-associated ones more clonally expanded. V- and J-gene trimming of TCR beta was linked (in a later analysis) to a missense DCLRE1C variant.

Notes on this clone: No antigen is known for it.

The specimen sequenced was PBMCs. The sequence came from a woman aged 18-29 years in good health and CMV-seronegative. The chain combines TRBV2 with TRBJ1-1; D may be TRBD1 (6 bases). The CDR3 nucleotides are TGTGCCAGCAGTGATCAGGGGACCACTGAAGCTTTCTTT. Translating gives CASSDQGTTEAFF.